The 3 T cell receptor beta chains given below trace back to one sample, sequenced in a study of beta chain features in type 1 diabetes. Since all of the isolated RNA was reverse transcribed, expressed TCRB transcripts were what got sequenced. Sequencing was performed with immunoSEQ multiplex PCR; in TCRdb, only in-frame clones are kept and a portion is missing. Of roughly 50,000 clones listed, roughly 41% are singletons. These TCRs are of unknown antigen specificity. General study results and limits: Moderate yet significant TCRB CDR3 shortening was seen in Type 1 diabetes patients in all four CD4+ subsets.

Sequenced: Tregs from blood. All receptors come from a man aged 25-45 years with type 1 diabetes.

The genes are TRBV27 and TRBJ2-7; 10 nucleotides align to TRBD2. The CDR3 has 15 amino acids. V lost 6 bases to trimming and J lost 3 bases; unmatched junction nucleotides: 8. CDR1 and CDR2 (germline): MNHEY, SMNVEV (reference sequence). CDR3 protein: CASSSALAGVYEQYF. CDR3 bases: TGTGCCAGCAGCTCTGCGCTAGCGGGAGTCTACGAGCAGTACTTC.

The DNA of the CDR3 is TGTGCCAGCATCGGGACAGGGGGCATCGGTGGCTACACCTTC. Translated: CASIGTGGIGGYTF. The chain carries TRBV7-2 and TRBJ1-2; 12 nucleotides match TRBD1. Germline assignment: CDR1 SGHTA and CDR2 FQGNSA. The CDR3 loop spans 14 amino acids. V gave up 7 bases and J gave up 7 bases; unmatched junction bases: 7. The whole variable domain, remainder taken from reference TRBV7-2 and TRBJ1-2, is GAGVSQSPSNKVTEKGKDVELRCDPISGHTALYWYRQSLGQGLEFLIYFQGNSAPDKSGLPSDRFSAERTGGSVSTLTIQRTQQEDSAVYLCASIGTGGIGGYTFGSGTRLTVV.

The CDR3 region is CASSYGLNYGYTF. The DNA for the CDR3 is TGTGCCAGCAGTTACGGGCTTAACTATGGCTACACCTTC. The gene calls are TRBV6-5 and TRBJ1-2; D not resolved. V was pared by 2 bases and J by 1 base, with 5 bases between. Germline values: CDR1 MNHEY, CDR2 SVGAGI. The CDR3 is 13 residues long.